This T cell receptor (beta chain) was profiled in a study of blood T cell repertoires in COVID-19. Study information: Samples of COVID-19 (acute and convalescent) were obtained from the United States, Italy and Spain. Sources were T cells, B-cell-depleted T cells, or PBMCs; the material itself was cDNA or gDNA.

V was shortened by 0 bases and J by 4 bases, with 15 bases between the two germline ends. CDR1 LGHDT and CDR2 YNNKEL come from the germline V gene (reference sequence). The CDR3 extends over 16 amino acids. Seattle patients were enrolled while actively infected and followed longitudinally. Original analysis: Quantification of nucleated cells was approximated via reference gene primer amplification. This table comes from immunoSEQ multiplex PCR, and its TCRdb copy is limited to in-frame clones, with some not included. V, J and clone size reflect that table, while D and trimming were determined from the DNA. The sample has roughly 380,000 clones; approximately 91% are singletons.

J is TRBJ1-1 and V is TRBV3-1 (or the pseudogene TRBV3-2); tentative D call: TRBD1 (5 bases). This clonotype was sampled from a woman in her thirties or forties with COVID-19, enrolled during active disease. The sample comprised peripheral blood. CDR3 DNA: TGTGCCAGCAGCCAAGATCCTACGGGGGGAAGCACTGAAGCTTTCTTT. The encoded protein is CASSQDPTGGSTEAFF.